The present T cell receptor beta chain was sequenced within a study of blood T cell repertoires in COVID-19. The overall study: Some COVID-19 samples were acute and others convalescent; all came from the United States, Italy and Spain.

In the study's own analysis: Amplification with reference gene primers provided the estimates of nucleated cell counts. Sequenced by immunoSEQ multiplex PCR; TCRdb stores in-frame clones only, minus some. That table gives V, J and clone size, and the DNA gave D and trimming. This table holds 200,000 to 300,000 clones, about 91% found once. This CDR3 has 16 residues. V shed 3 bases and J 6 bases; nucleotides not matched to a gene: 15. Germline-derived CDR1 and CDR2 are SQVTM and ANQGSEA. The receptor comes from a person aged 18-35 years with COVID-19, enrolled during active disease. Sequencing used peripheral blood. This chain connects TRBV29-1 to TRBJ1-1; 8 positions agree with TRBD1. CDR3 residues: CSVDRPQGVRGPEAFF. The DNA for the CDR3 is TGCAGCGTTGATAGGCCACAGGGGGTTAGAGGACCTGAAGCTTTCTTT.